These 17 T cell receptor beta chains were all obtained from the same sample, sequenced in a study of identical twins. One entry per CDR3 protein results from TCRdb running MiXCR on the 5' RACE reads. Here the sample spans a few hundred thousand distinct CDR3 sequences, nearly 15% being singletons. The same data also went into a second study, on yellow fever vaccine responses in identical twins.

The source material was CD4+ T cells sorted from blood. The receptors shown here come from a young woman in good health.

In its sample, this clonotype was seen many times. V usage is TRBV12-3 or TRBV12-4 and J usage is TRBJ1-1; tentative D call: TRBD1 (6 bases). V was pared by 7 bases and J by 11 bases, with 14 bases between. The CDR3 loop spans 11 amino acids. The CDR3 DNA reads TGTGCCAGCAAGGTCAGGGGCGGGGCTTTCTTT. This translates into CASKVRGGAFF.

Many counts were recorded for this clonotype. The chain has TRBV29-1 and TRBJ1-4; D is ambiguous. The CDR3 is 12 amino acids. Germline CDR1 and CDR2: SQVTM and ANQGSEA. V shed 4 bases and J shed 4 bases, with 7 bases lying between them. CDR3 sequence (DNA): TGCAGCGTTGCCGGATTTAATGAAAAACTGTTTTTT. This codes for CSVAGFNEKLFF.

The chain recombines TRBV28 with TRBJ2-5; D unclear. Looked up from germline, CDR1 is MDHEN and CDR2 is SYDVKM. The CDR3 is 11 residues long. V was trimmed by 10 bases and J by 4 bases, leaving 10 bases between them. CDR3: CATKGRETQYF. The CDR3 nucleotides read TGTGCCACCAAGGGCAGAGAGACCCAGTACTTC.

The gene calls are TRBV20-1 and TRBJ2-1, with 7 bases fitting TRBD1. Germline lookup yields CDR1 DFQATT and CDR2 SNEGSKA (reference sequence). The length of the CDR3 is 13 residues. Unmatched junction bases numbered 10, after V lost 4 bases and J lost 10 bases. CDR3 sequence reads: CSAIRQGRTEQFF. DNA of the CDR3: TGCAGTGCTATAAGACAGGGTCGAACCGAGCAGTTCTTC.

The J gene is TRBJ2-7, the V gene TRBV10-3, with 10 bases fitting TRBD2. Germline trimming cut 3 bases from V and 2 bases from J; bases unmatched to any gene: 4. CDR1 and CDR2 (germline): ENHRY, SYGVKD. This CDR3 comprises 15 residues. CDR3 DNA: TGTGCCATCAGTGACCGACTAGCGGGCGCCTACGAGCAGTACTTC. This sequence encodes CAISDRLAGAYEQYF.

V gene TRBV7-3 combines with J gene TRBJ2-2, with D unresolved. V lost 1 base and J lost 7, with 16 bases in between. This CDR3 spans 16 amino acids. Germline V CDR1 and CDR2: SGHTA, FQGTGA. The CDR3 region has the DNA TGTGCCAGCAGCTTAATTGGCGGACCCACTTTCGGGGAGCTGTTTTTT. It specifies CASSLIGGPTFGELFF.

This chain joins TRBV5-1 and TRBJ2-7; TRBD1 aligns across 8 bases. V lost 4 bases, J lost 5 bases, and 11 bases stayed unmatched. The CDR3 contains 15 residues. Germline CDR1 and CDR2: SGHRS and YFSETQ. The CDR3, as DNA: TGCGCCAGCAGCGAGGACGGACAGGGTACCCACGAGCAGTACTTC. Its translation: CASSEDGQGTHEQYF.

This clonotype was detected only a few times. The V call is TRBV20-1, the J call TRBJ2-7; TRBD1 aligns across 8 bases. Germline V gene sequence: CDR1 DFQATT, CDR2 SNEGSKA (reference sequence). V gave up 4 bases and J gave up 5 bases; unmatched junction bases: 7. This CDR3 has 13 residues. CDR3 sequence (DNA): TGCAGTGCTAAGAAGGACAGGGCCGACGAGCAGTACGTC. Translation gives CSAKKDRADEQYV.

The chain uses TRBV27 and TRBJ2-5, with 12 bases fitting TRBD2. This CDR3 has 17 amino acids. After removal of 0 bases from V and 2 bases from J, the junction contained 4 bases not matched to a gene. In germline, CDR1 is MNHEY, CDR2 SMNVEV (reference sequence). The CDR3 here is CASSLSTSGGRQETQYF. The DNA for the CDR3 is TGTGCCAGCAGTTTATCCACTAGCGGGGGGCGACAAGAGACCCAGTACTTC.

This clonotype has more than one count but fewer than ten. The genes are TRBV20-1 and TRBJ1-2; 10 bases match TRBD1. Germline assignment: CDR1 DFQATT and CDR2 SNEGSKA (reference sequence). V shed 7 bases and J 8 bases; nucleotides not matched to a gene: 4. The CDR3 contains 11 residues. CDR3 loop: CSVRTGGGYTF. CDR3 coding DNA: TGCAGTGTACGGACAGGGGGAGGCTACACCTTC.

The table lists this clonotype with a few counts. The chain employs TRBV10-3 and TRBJ2-3, with D uncertain. The CDR3 consists of 16 residues. The germline V gene has CDR1 ENHRY and CDR2 SYGVKD. Trimming took off 3 bases at V and 10 bases at J, with 23 bases between the two ends. CDR3 region: CAISDPRSGSQMAQYF. For the CDR3, the DNA is TGTGCCATCAGTGATCCGAGGTCTGGGTCACAGATGGCGCAGTATTTT.

The table lists this clonotype with a few counts. The chain links TRBV2 to TRBJ2-3, with 12 bases aligning to TRBD2. CDR3 length equals 17 residues. V shed 5 bases, J shed 7 bases, and the junction held 13 bases outside the gene matches. Per the germline V gene, CDR1 is SNHLY and CDR2 is FYNNEI. CDR3 in DNA: TGTGCCAGCAGTCCGAACCGACTAGCGGGAGTGAGGAATACGCAGTATTTT. Translating gives CASSPNRLAGVRNTQYF. Variable domain in full (rest from reference TRBV2 and TRBJ2-3): EPEVTQTPSHQVTQMGQEVILRCVPISNHLYFYWYRQILGQKVEFLVSFYNNEISEKSEIFDDQFSVERPDGSNFTLKIRSTKLEDSAMYFCASSPNRLAGVRNTQYFGPGTRLTVL.

This chain connects TRBV20-1 to TRBJ2-7; 8 nucleotides match TRBD2. The CDR3 is 14 residues long. Losses at the gene ends were 3 bases for V and 5 bases for J; bases not matched to a gene: 9. Germline V gene data show CDR1 as DFQATT and CDR2 as SNEGSKA (reference sequence). CDR3 nucleotides: TGCAGTGCTAGCGGTCGGGCGGGAGGAAACGAGCAGTACTTC. Protein sequence: CSASGRAGGNEQYF.

This clonotype was detected a few times. The rearrangement links TRBV7-9 to TRBJ2-5; D is ambiguous. Deletions cut 5 bases from V and 7 bases from J, with 20 bases between. Germline assignment: CDR1 SEHNR and CDR2 FQNEAQ (reference sequence). The CDR3 spans 15 residues. The CDR3 region has the DNA TGTGCCAGCAGCGCGCTTACAAGCTCTGGAAGGACCCAGTACTTC. This codes for CASSALTSSGRTQYF.

This clonotype was observed a handful of times. The chain's CDR3 is CSASPGWNTGELFF. For the CDR3, the DNA is TGCAGTGCTAGCCCGGGGTGGAACACCGGGGAGCTGTTTTTT. The chain uses TRBV20-1 and TRBJ2-2, with a weak D call TRBD2 (5 bases). The CDR3 consists of 14 residues. Germline CDR1 and CDR2: DFQATT and SNEGSKA (reference sequence). V lost 3 bases to trimming and J lost 1 base, with 9 bases between them.

This sequence joins TRBV14 and TRBJ2-3; the match to TRBD1 covers 8 bases. Unmatched junction bases numbered 14, after V lost 8 bases and J lost 1 base. From germline, CDR1 is SGHDN and CDR2 FVKESK. The CDR3 covers 17 residues. CDR3 sequence: CASPYPPTGGCTDTQYF. CDR3 DNA: TGTGCCAGCCCTTATCCCCCTACAGGGGGTTGCACAGATACGCAGTATTTT.

This clonotype came up a few times. J is TRBJ2-1 and V is TRBV4-1, with 8 bases fitting TRBD2. The germline CDR1 and CDR2 sequences are MGHRA and YSYEKL. V gave up 0 bases and J gave up 9 bases; unmatched junction bases: 7. The CDR3 runs 15 residues. CDR3 protein: CASSQEWASGFEQFF. CDR3 in DNA: TGCGCCAGCAGCCAAGAGTGGGCTAGCGGGTTTGAGCAGTTCTTC.